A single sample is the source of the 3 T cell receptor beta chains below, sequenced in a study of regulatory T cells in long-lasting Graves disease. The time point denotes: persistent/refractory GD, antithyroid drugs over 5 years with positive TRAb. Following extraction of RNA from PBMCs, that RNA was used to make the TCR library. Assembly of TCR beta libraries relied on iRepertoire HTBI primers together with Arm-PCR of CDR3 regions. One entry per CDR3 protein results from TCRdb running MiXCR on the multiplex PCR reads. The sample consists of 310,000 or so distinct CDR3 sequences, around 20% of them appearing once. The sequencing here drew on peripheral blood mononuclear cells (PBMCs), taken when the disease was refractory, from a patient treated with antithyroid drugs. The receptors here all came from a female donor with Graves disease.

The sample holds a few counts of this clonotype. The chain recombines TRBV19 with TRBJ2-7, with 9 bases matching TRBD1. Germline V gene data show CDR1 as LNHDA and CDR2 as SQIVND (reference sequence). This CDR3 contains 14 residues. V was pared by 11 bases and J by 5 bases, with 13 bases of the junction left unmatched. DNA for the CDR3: TGTGCCCGTTCAAATGGACAGGGGCAAAACGAGCAGTACTTC. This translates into CARSNGQGQNEQYF.

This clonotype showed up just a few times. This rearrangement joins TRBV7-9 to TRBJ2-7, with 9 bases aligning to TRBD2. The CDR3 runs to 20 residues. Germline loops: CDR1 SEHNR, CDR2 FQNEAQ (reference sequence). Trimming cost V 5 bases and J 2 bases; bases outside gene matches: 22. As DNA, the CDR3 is TGTGCCAGCAGCCGTATCGCGCCAAGCGGGAGGTACCGGGCTACCTACGAGCAGTACTTC. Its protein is CASSRIAPSGRYRATYEQYF.

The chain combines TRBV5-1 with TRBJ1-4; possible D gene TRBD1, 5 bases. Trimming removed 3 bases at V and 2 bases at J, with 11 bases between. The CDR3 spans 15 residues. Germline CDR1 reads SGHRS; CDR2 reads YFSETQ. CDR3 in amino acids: CASSSQGFTNEKLFF. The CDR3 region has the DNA TGCGCCAGCAGCTCGCAGGGTTTTACTAATGAAAAACTGTTTTTT.